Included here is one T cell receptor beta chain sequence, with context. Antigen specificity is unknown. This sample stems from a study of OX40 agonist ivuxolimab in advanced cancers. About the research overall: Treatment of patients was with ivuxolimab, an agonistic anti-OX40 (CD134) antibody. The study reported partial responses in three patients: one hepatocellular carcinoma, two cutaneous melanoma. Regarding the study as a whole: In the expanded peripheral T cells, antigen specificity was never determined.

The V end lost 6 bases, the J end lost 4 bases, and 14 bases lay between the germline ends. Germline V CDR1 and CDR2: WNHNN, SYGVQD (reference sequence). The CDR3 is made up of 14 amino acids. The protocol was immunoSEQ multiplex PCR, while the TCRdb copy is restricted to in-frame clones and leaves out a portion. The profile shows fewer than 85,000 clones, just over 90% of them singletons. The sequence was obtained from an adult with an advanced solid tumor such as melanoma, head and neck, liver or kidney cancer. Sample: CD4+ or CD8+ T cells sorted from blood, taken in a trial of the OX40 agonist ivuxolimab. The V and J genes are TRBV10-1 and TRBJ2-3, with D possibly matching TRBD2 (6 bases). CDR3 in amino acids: CASSDPTGADTQYF. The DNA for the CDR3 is TGCGCCAGCAGCGACCCTACGGGGGCAGATACGCAGTATTTT.